This T cell receptor (beta chain) was recorded in a study of OX40 agonist ivuxolimab in advanced cancers. CDR1 is MNHNS and CDR2 is SASEGT in the germline V gene. Trimming pared 4 bases from V and 2 bases from J, leaving 14 bases between. This CDR3 has 15 residues. Libraries were prepared by immunoSEQ multiplex PCR; TCRdb keeps only in-frame clonotypes and omits some of them. The profile shows 60,000 to 80,000 clones, 65% to 90% of them singletons. Material: CD4+ or CD8+ T cells sorted from blood, obtained in a trial of the OX40 agonist ivuxolimab. This receptor was identified in an adult with an advanced solid tumor such as melanoma, head and neck, liver or kidney cancer. This chain links TRBV6-1 with TRBJ2-5; D is perhaps TRBD1 or TRBD2 (7 bases each). The CDR3 here is CASSGGGTDQETQYF. CDR3 nucleotides: TGTGCCAGCAGTGGGGGGGGGACAGATCAAGAGACCCAGTACTTC.